These 16 T cell receptor beta chains originate from one sample sequenced in a study of blood T cell repertoires in COVID-19. The repertoire was sequenced with immunoSEQ multiplex PCR; TCRdb's copy has only in-frame clones and lacks some. The profile shows over 15,000 clones, roughly 87% of them singletons. Sequenced: peripheral blood. These receptors all come from a man older than 75 with acute or convalescent COVID-19.

This clone was seen more than once but under ten times. The rearrangement uses TRBV27 and TRBJ2-1; 7 bases map to TRBD2. With 5 bases clipped from V and 9 bases from J, the junction kept 4 bases outside the gene matches. The germline V gene encodes CDR1 MNHEY and CDR2 SMNVEV (reference sequence). The CDR3 contains 12 residues. In DNA form, the CDR3 reads TGTGCCAGCAGTCCGAGCGGGGTTGAGCAGTTCTTC. Translated: CASSPSGVEQFF.

The CDR3 sequence is CASSIGQYQPQHF. CDR3 sequence (DNA): TGTGCCAGCAGCATCGGACAGTATCAGCCCCAGCATTTT. The rearrangement links TRBV12-3 or TRBV12-4 to TRBJ1-5; TRBD1 might be the D (6 bases). The ends were cut back, 6 bases at V and 5 bases at J, with 11 bases in the middle. The CDR3 consists of 13 residues.

The rearrangement joins TRBV7-9 to TRBJ2-1; weak D call: TRBD2 (6 bases). V was cut by 11 bases and J by 4 bases, with 12 bases left in between. The CDR3 consists of 12 residues. The V gene's germline CDR1 is SEHNR and CDR2 FQNEAQ (reference sequence). CDR3 in amino acids: CAERVEYNEQFF. CDR3 bases: TGTGCCGAGCGGGTGGAGTACAATGAGCAGTTCTTC.

J is TRBJ2-7 and V is TRBV27, with a tentative D call TRBD1 (5 bases). The CDR3 covers 15 residues. The V gene lost 0 bases and the J gene lost 7 bases, with 16 bases spanning the gap. Germline V gene sequence: CDR1 MNHEY, CDR2 SMNVEV (reference sequence). CDR3 in DNA: TGTGCCAGCAGTTTATCAGGGGCGGTGATCGGGGAGCAGTACTTC. It translates to CASSLSGAVIGEQYF.

V is TRBV6-1 and J is TRBJ1-4, with 7 bases fitting TRBD1. V trimming: 0 bases; J trimming: 5 bases; junction bases outside the gene matches: 6. There are 16 residues in the CDR3. Germline CDR1 reads MNHNS; CDR2 reads SASEGT. The CDR3 region has the DNA TGTGCCAGCAGTGAAGCTCGGGGACAGACGAATGAAAAACTGTTTTTT. Protein product: CASSEARGQTNEKLFF.

The V and J genes are TRBV5-1 and TRBJ1-1; 7 bases match TRBD1. CDR3 size: 15 residues. The junction had 7 bases not matched to a gene; V was cut back by 4 bases and J by 1 base. CDR1 SGHRS and CDR2 YFSETQ come from the germline V gene. The CDR3 coding sequence is TGCGCCAGCAGCCCGACAGGGTCTGGGAACACTGAAGCTTTCTTT. It encodes CASSPTGSGNTEAFF.

The V gene is TRBV5-1, the J gene TRBJ1-4; D unresolved. Germline V CDR1 and CDR2: SGHRS, YFSETQ. The CDR3 sequence is 15 residues long. V lost 3 bases, J lost 7 bases, and 16 bases lay in between. CDR3 DNA sequence: TGCGCCAGCAGCTCGGCGGGGATTCTAGGTGAAAAACTGTTTTTT. This codes for CASSSAGILGEKLFF. The full variable domain, rest sourced from reference TRBV5-1 and TRBJ1-4, is KAGVTQTPRYLIKTRGQQVTLSCSPISGHRSVSWYQQTPGQGLQFLFEYFSETQRNKGNFPGRFSGRQFSNSRSEMNVSTLELGDSALYLCASSSAGILGEKLFFGSGTQLSVL.

The V call is TRBV4-1, the J call TRBJ1-1; TRBD1 matches at 7 bases. V lost 4 bases, J lost 2 bases, and 7 bases stayed unmatched. The CDR3 has 15 amino acids. Per the germline V gene, CDR1 is MGHRA and CDR2 is YSYEKL. The CDR3 loop is CASSPITGANTEAFF. CDR3 sequence (DNA): TGCGCCAGCAGCCCCATTACAGGGGCCAACACTGAAGCTTTCTTT.

The genes are TRBV12-3 or TRBV12-4 and TRBJ1-1; a possible D gene is TRBD1 (5 bases). Trimming took 1 base from V and 9 from J, leaving 9 bases between them. The CDR3 runs to 12 residues. Written as DNA, the CDR3 is TGTGCCAGCAGTTTAGACAGGACAAAAGCTTTCTTT. It yields the protein CASSLDRTKAFF.

The chain is built from TRBV6-5 and TRBJ2-1; weak D call: TRBD1 (5 bases). Germline CDR1 is MNHEY and CDR2 is SVGAGI. V lost 8 bases to trimming and J lost 7 bases, with 9 bases between them. The CDR3 spans 11 residues. The CDR3 nucleotides read TGTGCCAGCCAGGGTTTGAATGAGCAGTTCTTC. Translated, it gives CASQGLNEQFF.

This rearrangement joins TRBV5-1 to TRBJ1-1; D gene unclear. Looked up from germline, CDR1 is SGHRS and CDR2 is YFSETQ. CDR3 size: 15 residues. V lost 0 bases and J lost 1, with 10 bases in between. Here the CDR3 DNA reads TGCGCCAGCAGCTTGGAGGGAGCCTCGAACACTGAAGCTTTCTTT. This codes for CASSLEGASNTEAFF.

V gene TRBV11-2 combines with J gene TRBJ2-1, with 7 bases aligning to TRBD2. The V and J ends lost 0 bases and 14 bases, in that order; junction bases with no gene match: 4. The CDR3 is 12 amino acids. The V gene's germline CDR1 is SGHAT and CDR2 FQNNGV. The CDR3 region has the DNA TGTGCCAGCAGCTTAGATATCCGGGGGGAGTTCTTC. It specifies CASSLDIRGEFF.

The chain is built from TRBV18 and TRBJ2-5; possibly TRBD1 for D (6 bases). Germline assignment: CDR1 KGHSH and CDR2 LQKENI. The CDR3 has 15 amino acids. Trimming stripped 4 bases from V and 1 base from J, with 13 bases between. The CDR3 DNA reads as TGTGCCAGCTCACAGAATAGACAGGTCCAAGAGACCCAGTACTTC. This translates into CASSQNRQVQETQYF. The whole variable domain, remainder taken from reference TRBV18 and TRBJ2-5, is NAGVMQNPRHLVRRRGQEARLRCSPMKGHSHVYWYRQLPEEGLKFMVYLQKENIIDESGMPKERFSAEFPKEGPSILRIQQVVRGDSAAYFCASSQNRQVQETQYFGPGTRLLVL.

The CDR3: CASSILGRVETEAFF. Written as DNA, the CDR3 is TGTGCCAGTAGTATTCTAGGCAGGGTTGAGACTGAAGCTTTCTTT. The V gene is TRBV19, the J gene TRBJ1-1; TRBD1 is a possible D gene (5 bases). V lost 3 bases and J lost 5, with 16 bases in between. Per the germline V gene, CDR1 is LNHDA and CDR2 is SQIVND (reference sequence). This CDR3 contains 15 residues.

J is TRBJ1-1 and V is TRBV9; D is uncertain. The CDR3 runs to 15 residues. Germline values: CDR1 SGDLS, CDR2 YYNGEE. Trimming pared 1 base from V and 1 base from J, leaving 11 bases between. For the CDR3, the DNA is TGTGCCAGCAGCGTATCTAACAGCAGGAACACTGAAGCTTTCTTT. Translation: CASSVSNSRNTEAFF.

Worth noting for this clone: A read error may account for a junction end that differs from germline. The rearrangement joins TRBV6-5 to TRBJ1-5; TRBD1 agrees at 7 bases. This CDR3 is built from 12 residues. Looked up from germline, CDR1 is MNHEY and CDR2 is SVGAGI. As DNA, the CDR3 is TGTGCCAGCAGTGACTCGCGACAGGGATGGCATTTT. Residues: CASSDSRQGWHF.